Below are 14 T cell receptor beta chains sequenced from a single sample in a study of blood T cell repertoires in COVID-19. The repertoire was sequenced with immunoSEQ multiplex PCR; TCRdb's copy has only in-frame clones and lacks some. The table has 200,000 to 300,000 clones, approximately 86% seen once. The specimen was PBMCs or T cells enriched from blood (not recorded which). These receptors all come from a woman between 40 and 50 years old with acute COVID-19.

This clone was recorded once. The chain has TRBV5-5 and TRBJ1-6, with D perhaps TRBD1 (5 bases). The CDR3 runs to 15 residues. The germline V gene has CDR1 SGHKS and CDR2 YYEKEE (reference sequence). The germline V and J ends were trimmed by 1 base and 5 bases, with 10 bases remaining between them. CDR3 sequence reads: CASSLQGTNNSPLHF. The CDR3 nucleotides are TGTGCCAGCAGCTTGCAGGGAACTAATAATTCACCCCTCCACTTT.

In this sample, this clone turned up once. V usage is TRBV6-5 and J usage is TRBJ1-4, with 7 nucleotides matching TRBD1. The CDR3 extends over 15 amino acids. CDR1 and CDR2 from the germline V gene are MNHEY and SVGAGI. V was clipped by 6 bases and J by 4 bases; unmatched bases: 8. CDR3 DNA sequence: TGTGCCAGCAGCGCCCTTGGGGACAGTAATGAAAAACTGTTTTTT. It is translated as CASSALGDSNEKLFF.

The V call is TRBV18, the J call TRBJ2-7; 9 positions agree with TRBD1. This CDR3 comprises 15 residues. Trimming at V came to 0 bases and at J to 4 bases, leaving 4 bases not matched to a gene. The V gene's germline CDR1 is KGHSH and CDR2 LQKENI. The CDR3 sequence is CASSPPGQGKYEQYF. The CDR3 coding sequence is TGTGCCAGCTCACCACCGGGACAGGGAAAGTACGAGCAGTACTTC.

The CDR3 coding sequence is TGCGCCAGCAGCCACCGGACGGAAGGCGGGACTGAAGCTTTCTTT. This encodes CASSHRTEGGTEAFF. V usage is TRBV5-1 and J usage is TRBJ1-1; no definite D call. The CDR3 runs 15 residues. The germline V gene encodes CDR1 SGHRS and CDR2 YFSETQ. Trimming removed 4 bases from V and 5 bases from J, with 18 bases in between. Full variable domain (rest looked up from reference TRBV5-1 and TRBJ1-1): KAGVTQTPRYLIKTRGQQVTLSCSPISGHRSVSWYQQTPGQGLQFLFEYFSETQRNKGNFPGRFSGRQFSNSRSEMNVSTLELGDSALYLCASSHRTEGGTEAFFGQGTRLTVV.

This chain connects TRBV3-1 (or the pseudogene TRBV3-2) to TRBJ2-1; 10 positions agree with TRBD2. This CDR3 contains 15 residues. CDR1 and CDR2 (germline): LGHDT, YNNKEL (reference sequence). V gave up 1 base and J gave up 7 bases; unmatched junction bases: 4. The CDR3 reads CASSQGGLASNEQFF. Here the CDR3 DNA reads TGTGCCAGCAGCCAAGGGGGACTAGCGAGTAATGAGCAGTTCTTC.

This chain joins TRBV29-1 and TRBJ1-2; the D is unclear. The germline V gene encodes CDR1 SQVTM and CDR2 ANQGSEA. The V and J ends lost 6 bases and 8 bases respectively, with 19 bases between them. The CDR3 runs 13 residues. CDR3 sequence (DNA): TGCAGCGTCCGGATCGACTCCGCCCGGGGCTACACCTTC. This sequence encodes CSVRIDSARGYTF.

The chain is built from TRBV4-1 and TRBJ2-7, with D possibly TRBD1 on 6 matching bases. V dropped 1 base and J dropped 4 bases, with 20 bases sitting between them. From germline, CDR1 is MGHRA and CDR2 YSYEKL. The CDR3 loop spans 17 amino acids. Written as DNA, the CDR3 is TGCGCCAGCAGCCAAGGGCCGTTAGGACAGAGGCTTTACGAGCAGTACTTC. Encoded protein: CASSQGPLGQRLYEQYF.

This clone has a single count. V and J are TRBV27 and TRBJ2-3, with 9 bases lining up with TRBD2. The J segment lost 2 bases and the V segment lost 3 bases, leaving 6 bases of the junction unmatched. Germline-derived CDR1 and CDR2 are MNHEY and SMNVEV (reference sequence). The CDR3 contains 16 residues. CDR3: CASSLQAGGPTDTQYF. For the CDR3, the DNA is TGTGCCAGCAGTTTGCAAGCGGGAGGCCCCACAGATACGCAGTATTTT.

This chain joins TRBV2 and TRBJ2-3; 11 nucleotides match TRBD2. Germline CDR1 and CDR2: SNHLY and FYNNEI. V shed 8 bases and J 2 bases; nucleotides not matched to a gene: 6. The CDR3 consists of 15 residues. The CDR3 region is CASGATSGTTDTQYF. In DNA form, the CDR3 reads TGTGCCAGCGGGGCGACTAGCGGGACCACAGATACGCAGTATTTT.

This chain uses TRBV5-1 with TRBJ2-2, with D possibly being TRBD2 (5 bases). V lost 4 bases to trimming and J lost 0 bases, with 10 bases between them. CDR1 and CDR2 from the germline V gene are SGHRS and YFSETQ. This CDR3 is built from 15 residues. This chain's CDR3 is CASSAGLSNTGELFF. CDR3 in DNA: TGCGCCAGCAGCGCCGGACTCTCGAACACCGGGGAGCTGTTTTTT.

This chain links TRBV28 with TRBJ2-7, with 7 positions matching TRBD2. The CDR3 is 15 amino acids. V trimming: 3 bases; J trimming: 1 base; junction bases outside the gene matches: 6. Germline assignment: CDR1 MDHEN and CDR2 SYDVKM. The CDR3 bases are TGTGCCAGCAGTTTGAGGGGAGGGCCATCCTACGAGCAGTACTTC. The encoded protein is CASSLRGGPSYEQYF.

V gene TRBV7-8 combines with J gene TRBJ2-1, with a weak D call TRBD1 (6 bases). This CDR3 contains 12 residues. V lost 3 bases and J 10 bases, leaving 10 bases between the germline ends. Germline V gives CDR1 SGHVS, CDR2 FQNEAQ. The DNA of the CDR3 is TGTGCCAGCAGCTTCATTGGGACAGAGCAGTTCTTC. Translation: CASSFIGTEQFF.

V and J are TRBV10-1 and TRBJ1-6, with D maybe TRBD1 (6 bases). Germline CDR1 WNHNN, CDR2 SYGVQD (reference sequence). This CDR3 spans 14 amino acids. V was clipped by 3 bases and J by 10 bases, with 13 bases between them. The CDR3 protein is CASSEAGVDSPLHF. CDR3 nucleotide sequence: TGCGCCAGCAGTGAAGCAGGGGTAGACTCACCCCTCCACTTT.

The genes are TRBV11-2 and TRBJ2-2, with TRBD1 identical over 9 bases. CDR3 size: 17 residues. Germline trimming cut 5 bases from V and 5 bases from J; bases unmatched to any gene: 12. Germline assignment: CDR1 SGHAT and CDR2 FQNNGV. CDR3 protein: CASSRGQGGSGTGELFF. As DNA, the CDR3 is TGTGCCAGCAGCAGGGGACAGGGTGGATCGGGGACCGGGGAGCTGTTTTTT.